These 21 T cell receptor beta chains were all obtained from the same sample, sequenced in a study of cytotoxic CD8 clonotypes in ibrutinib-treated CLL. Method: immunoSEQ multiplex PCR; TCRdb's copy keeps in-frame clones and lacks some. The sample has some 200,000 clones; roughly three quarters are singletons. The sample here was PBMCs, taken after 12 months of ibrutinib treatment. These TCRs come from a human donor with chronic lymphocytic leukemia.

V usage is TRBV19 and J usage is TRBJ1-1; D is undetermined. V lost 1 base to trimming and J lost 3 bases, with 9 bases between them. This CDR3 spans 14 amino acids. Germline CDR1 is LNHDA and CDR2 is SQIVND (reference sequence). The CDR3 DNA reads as TGTGCCAGTAGTATAGTTCCCACTGACACTGAAGCTTTCTTT. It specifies CASSIVPTDTEAFF.

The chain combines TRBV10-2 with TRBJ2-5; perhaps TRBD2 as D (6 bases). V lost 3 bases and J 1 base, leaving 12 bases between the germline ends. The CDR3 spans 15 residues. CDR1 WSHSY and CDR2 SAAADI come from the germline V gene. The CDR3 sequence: CASSDWQGGQETQYF. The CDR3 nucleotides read TGCGCCAGCAGTGACTGGCAGGGAGGCCAAGAGACCCAGTACTTC.

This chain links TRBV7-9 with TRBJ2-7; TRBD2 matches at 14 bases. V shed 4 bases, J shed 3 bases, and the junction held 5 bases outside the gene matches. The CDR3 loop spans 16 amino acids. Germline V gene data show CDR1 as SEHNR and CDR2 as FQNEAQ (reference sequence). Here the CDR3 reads CASSSKGLAGGYEQYF. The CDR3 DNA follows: TGTGCCAGCAGCTCCAAAGGACTAGCGGGAGGCTACGAGCAGTACTTC.

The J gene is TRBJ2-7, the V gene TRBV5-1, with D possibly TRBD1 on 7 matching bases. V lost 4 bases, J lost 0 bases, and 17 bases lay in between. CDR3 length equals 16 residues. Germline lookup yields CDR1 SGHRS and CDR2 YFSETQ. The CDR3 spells CASSLTRGAFSYEQYF. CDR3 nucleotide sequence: TGCGCCAGCAGCCTAACCAGGGGGGCTTTCTCCTACGAGCAGTACTTC.

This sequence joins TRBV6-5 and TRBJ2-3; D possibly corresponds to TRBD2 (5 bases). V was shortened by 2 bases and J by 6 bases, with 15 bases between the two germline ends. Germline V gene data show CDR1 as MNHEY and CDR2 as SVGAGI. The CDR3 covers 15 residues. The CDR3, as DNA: TGTGCCAGCAGTTACACTTGGACTCCCTACGATACGCAGTATTTT. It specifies CASSYTWTPYDTQYF.

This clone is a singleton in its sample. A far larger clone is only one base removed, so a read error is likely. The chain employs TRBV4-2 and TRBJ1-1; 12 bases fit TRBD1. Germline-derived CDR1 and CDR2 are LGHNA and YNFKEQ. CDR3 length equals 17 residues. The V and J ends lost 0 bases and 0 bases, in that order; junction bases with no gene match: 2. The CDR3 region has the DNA TGTGCCAGCAGCCAAGATGGGACAGGGGGCATGAACACTGAAGCTTTCTTT. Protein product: CASSQDGTGGMNTEAFF.

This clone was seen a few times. The CDR3 spells CASVSGRASYEQYF. The CDR3 coding sequence is TGTGCCAGCGTGAGCGGGAGGGCATCCTACGAGCAGTACTTC. The chain combines TRBV7-8 with TRBJ2-7; 10 nucleotides agree with TRBD2. Per germline, CDR1 SGHVS and CDR2 FQNEAQ. This CDR3 has 14 residues. The ends lost 8 bases at V and 1 base at J; junction bases unmatched: 5. Based on the CDR3 plus reference TRBV7-8 and TRBJ2-7, the full variable domain is GAGVSQSPRYKVAKRGQDVALRCDPISGHVSLFWYQQALGQGPEFLTYFQNEAQLDKSGLPSDRFFAERPEGSVSTLKIQRTQQEDSAVYLCASVSGRASYEQYFGPGTRLTVT.

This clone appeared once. The CDR3 spells CASSSQGALAYEQYF. The CDR3 nucleotides are TGTGCCAGCAGCTCACAGGGGGCGTTAGCCTACGAGCAGTACTTC. J is TRBJ2-7 and V is TRBV7-8; 9 bases map to TRBD1. This CDR3 contains 15 residues. The trim removed 4 bases at V and 2 bases at J, leaving 6 bases unmatched. Germline CDR1 is SGHVS and CDR2 is FQNEAQ.

The CDR3 bases are TGTGCCAGCAGCTTACACCGGACAGACAACTATGGCTACACCTTC. Translated: CASSLHRTDNYGYTF. This chain connects TRBV5-6 to TRBJ1-2; possible D gene TRBD1, 6 bases. Trimming took 2 bases from V and 2 from J, leaving 13 bases between them. The CDR3 is 15 amino acids. Germline V lookup: CDR1 SGHDT, CDR2 YYEEEE.

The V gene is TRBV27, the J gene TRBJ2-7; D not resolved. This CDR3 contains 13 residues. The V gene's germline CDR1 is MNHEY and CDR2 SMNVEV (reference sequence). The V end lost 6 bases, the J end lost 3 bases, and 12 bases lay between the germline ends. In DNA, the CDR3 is TGTGCCAGCAGCCATACCGCGAACTACGAGCAGTACTTC. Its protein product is CASSHTANYEQYF.

The chain's CDR3 is CASSQDGSYGYTF. The CDR3 nucleotides are TGCGCCAGCAGCCAAGATGGGAGCTATGGCTACACCTTC. This rearrangement joins TRBV4-1 to TRBJ1-2; D unresolved. The CDR3 sequence is 13 residues long. Looked up from germline, CDR1 is MGHRA and CDR2 is YSYEKL. Trimming removed 0 bases at V and 4 bases at J, with 6 bases between.

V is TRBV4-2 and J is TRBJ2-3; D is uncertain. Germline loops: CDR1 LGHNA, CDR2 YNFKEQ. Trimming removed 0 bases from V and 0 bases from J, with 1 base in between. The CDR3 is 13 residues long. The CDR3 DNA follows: TGTGCCAGCAGCCAAGATAGCACAGATACGCAGTATTTT. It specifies CASSQDSTDTQYF.

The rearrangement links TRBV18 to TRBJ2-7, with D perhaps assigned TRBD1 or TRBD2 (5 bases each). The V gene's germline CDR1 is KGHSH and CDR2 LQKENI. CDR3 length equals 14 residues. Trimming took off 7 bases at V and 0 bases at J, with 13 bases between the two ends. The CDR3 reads CASFTGPSSYEQYF. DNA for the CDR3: TGTGCCAGCTTTACGGGGCCCAGCTCCTACGAGCAGTACTTC.

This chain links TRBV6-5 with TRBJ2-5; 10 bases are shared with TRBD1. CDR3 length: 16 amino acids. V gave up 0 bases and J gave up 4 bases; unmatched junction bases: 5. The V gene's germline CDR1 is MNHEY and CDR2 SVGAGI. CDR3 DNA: TGTGCCAGCAGTTACTCCCCATGGGACAGGGGAGAGACCCAGTACTTC. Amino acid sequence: CASSYSPWDRGETQYF.

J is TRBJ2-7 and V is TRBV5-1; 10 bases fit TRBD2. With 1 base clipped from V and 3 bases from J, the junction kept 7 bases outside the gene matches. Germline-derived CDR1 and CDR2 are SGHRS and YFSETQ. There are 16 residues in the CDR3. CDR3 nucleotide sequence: TGCGCCAGCAGCTTGAGTCTAGCGGGGGCCATCTACGAGCAGTACTTC. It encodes CASSLSLAGAIYEQYF. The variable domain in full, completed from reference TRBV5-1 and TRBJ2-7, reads KAGVTQTPRYLIKTRGQQVTLSCSPISGHRSVSWYQQTPGQGLQFLFEYFSETQRNKGNFPGRFSGRQFSNSRSEMNVSTLELGDSALYLCASSLSLAGAIYEQYFGPGTRLTVT.

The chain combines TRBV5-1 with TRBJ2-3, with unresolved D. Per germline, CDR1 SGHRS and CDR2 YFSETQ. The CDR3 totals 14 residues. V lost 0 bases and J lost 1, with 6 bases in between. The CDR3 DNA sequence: TGCGCCAGCAGCTTGGTACCAGGCACAGATACGCAGTATTTT. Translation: CASSLVPGTDTQYF.

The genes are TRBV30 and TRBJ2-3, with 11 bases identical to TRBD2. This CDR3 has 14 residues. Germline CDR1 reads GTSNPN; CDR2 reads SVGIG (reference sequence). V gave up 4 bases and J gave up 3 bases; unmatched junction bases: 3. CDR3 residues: CAWTLAGGTDTQYF. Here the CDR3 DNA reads TGTGCCTGGACCCTAGCGGGGGGTACAGATACGCAGTATTTT. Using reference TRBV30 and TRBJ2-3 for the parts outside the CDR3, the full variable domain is SQTIHQWPATLVQPVGSPLSLECTVEGTSNPNLYWYRQAAGRGLQLLFYSVGIGQISSEVPQNLSASRPQDRQFILSSKKLLLSDSGFYLCAWTLAGGTDTQYFGPGTRLTVL.

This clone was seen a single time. The CDR3 sequence is CAWSWATGNTIYF. For the CDR3, the DNA is TGTGCCTGGAGCTGGGCAACAGGAAACACCATATATTTT. The chain carries TRBV30 and TRBJ1-3, with D hard to call. V lost 3 bases and J 4 bases, leaving 10 bases between the germline ends. CDR1 GTSNPN and CDR2 SVGIG come from the germline V gene (reference sequence). The CDR3 covers 13 residues.

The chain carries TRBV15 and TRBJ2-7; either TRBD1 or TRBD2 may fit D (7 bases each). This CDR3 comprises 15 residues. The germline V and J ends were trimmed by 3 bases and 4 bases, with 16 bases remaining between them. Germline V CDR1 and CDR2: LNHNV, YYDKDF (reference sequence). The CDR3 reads CATSSGEGTVYEQYF. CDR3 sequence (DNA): TGTGCCACCAGCAGTGGGGAGGGGACAGTGTACGAGCAGTACTTC.

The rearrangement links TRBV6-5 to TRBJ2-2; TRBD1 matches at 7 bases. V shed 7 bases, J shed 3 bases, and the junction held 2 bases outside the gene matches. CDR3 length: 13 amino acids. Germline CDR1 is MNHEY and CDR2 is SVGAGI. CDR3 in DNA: TGTGCCAGCAAAGGGGGCTACACCGGGGAGCTGTTTTTT. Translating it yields CASKGGYTGELFF.

The CDR3 is CASSNFRGIPPDEQYF. The CDR3 DNA is TGCGCCAGCAGTAACTTCAGGGGGATACCCCCGGACGAGCAGTACTTC. J is TRBJ2-7 and V is TRBV10-2; 7 bases map to TRBD1. Germline V CDR1 and CDR2: WSHSY, SAAADI. The V gene end was trimmed by 5 bases and the J gene end by 5 bases; junction bases not matched to a gene: 15. The CDR3 runs to 16 residues.